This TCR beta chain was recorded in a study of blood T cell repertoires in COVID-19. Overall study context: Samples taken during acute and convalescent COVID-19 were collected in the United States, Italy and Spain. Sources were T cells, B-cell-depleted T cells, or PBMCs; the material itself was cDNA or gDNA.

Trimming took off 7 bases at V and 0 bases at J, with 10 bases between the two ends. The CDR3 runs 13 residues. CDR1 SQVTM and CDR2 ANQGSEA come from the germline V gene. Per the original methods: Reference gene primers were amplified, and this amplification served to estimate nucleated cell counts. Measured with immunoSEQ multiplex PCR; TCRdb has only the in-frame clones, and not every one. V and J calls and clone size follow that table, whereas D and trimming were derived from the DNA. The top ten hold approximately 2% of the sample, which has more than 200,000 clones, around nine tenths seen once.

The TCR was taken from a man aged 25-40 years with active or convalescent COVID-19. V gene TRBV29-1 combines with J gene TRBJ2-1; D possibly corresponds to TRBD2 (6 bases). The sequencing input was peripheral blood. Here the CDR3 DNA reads TGCAGCGCCGGGAGAATCTCCTACAATGAGCAGTTCTTC. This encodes CSAGRISYNEQFF.